The next 25 T cell receptor beta chains were all read from a single sample in a study of cytomegalovirus exposure and HLA in healthy donors (dated by TCRdb to 2016 to 2017). To prepare the library, the immunoSEQ multiplex PCR assay was applied. Held by TCRdb, this immuneACCESS table contains in-frame sequences only and omits some clones. Under half of the omission traces to an unresolved V gene where checked; the cause of the rest is unknown. For this sample there are tens of thousands of clones; roughly 92% appear just once. The ten largest clones represent 0.5% to 0.65% of the sample. Sequenced material: PBMCs. All receptors derive from a woman between 18 and 29 years old in good health and CMV-seronegative.

The V gene is TRBV28, the J gene TRBJ2-4; TRBD1 is a possible D gene (6 bases). The CDR3 contains 14 residues. The V gene lost 5 bases and the J gene lost 3 bases, with 11 bases spanning the gap. Germline V lookup: CDR1 MDHEN, CDR2 SYDVKM. The CDR3 is CASSPNRVKNIQYF. For the CDR3, the DNA is TGTGCCAGCAGTCCAAACAGGGTCAAAAACATTCAGTACTTC.

V usage is TRBV27 and J usage is TRBJ1-4; no definite D call. CDR1 and CDR2 (germline): MNHEY, SMNVEV (reference sequence). The V and J ends lost 3 bases and 14 bases respectively, with 10 bases between them. The CDR3 extends over 11 amino acids. CDR3 residues: CASSFSGILFF. The CDR3 DNA is TGTGCCAGCAGTTTTTCAGGAATCCTGTTTTTT. Filled out from reference TRBV27 and TRBJ1-4, the complete variable domain reads EAQVTQNPRYLITVTGKKLTVTCSQNMNHEYMSWYRQDPGLGLRQIYYSMNVEVTDKGDVPEGYKVSRKEKRNFPLILESPSPNQTSLYFCASSFSGILFFGSGTQLSVL.

V is TRBV5-4 and J is TRBJ1-1; no definite D call. Germline lookup yields CDR1 SGHNT and CDR2 YYREEE (reference sequence). The V end lost 3 bases, the J end lost 5 bases, and 20 bases lay between the germline ends. The CDR3 runs to 16 residues. CDR3 amino acids: CASSSRAGRLKTEAFF. As DNA, the CDR3 is TGTGCCAGCAGCTCACGTGCCGGGAGATTAAAGACTGAAGCTTTCTTT.

The chain recombines TRBV28 with TRBJ1-2; a possible D gene is TRBD1 (6 bases). Germline V CDR1 and CDR2: MDHEN, SYDVKM. V dropped 6 bases and J dropped 8 bases, with 16 bases sitting between them. CDR3 size: 13 residues. The DNA of the CDR3 is TGTGCCAGCAGACGATCCCGGGGGGGCGGCTACACCTTC. Translated: CASRRSRGGGYTF.

The chain combines TRBV4-1 with TRBJ1-1; 10 nucleotides match TRBD1. J was trimmed by 3 bases and V by 6 bases; bases with no gene match: 7. This CDR3 comprises 15 residues. Germline CDR1 reads MGHRA; CDR2 reads YSYEKL. CDR3 residues: CASRNVGTGDTEAFF. As DNA, the CDR3 is TGCGCCAGCAGGAACGTGGGGACAGGGGACACTGAAGCTTTCTTT.

The gene calls are TRBV19 and TRBJ1-1; TRBD1 matches at 8 bases. Germline CDR1 reads LNHDA; CDR2 reads SQIVND (reference sequence). Trimming took 5 bases from V and 5 from J; bases not matched to a gene: 10. This CDR3 comprises 15 residues. In nucleotides, the CDR3 is TGTGCCAGTAGTTCGCATCAGGGGGCTGGGACTGAAGCTTTCTTT. It yields the protein CASSSHQGAGTEAFF.

This chain joins TRBV4-2 and TRBJ1-5; maybe TRBD1 (6 bases). The CDR3 loop spans 16 amino acids. Germline V gene data show CDR1 as LGHNA and CDR2 as YNFKEQ. Between the trimmed V and J ends, which lost 0 bases and 7 bases, there was a span of 16 bases. CDR3 coding DNA: TGTGCCAGCAGCCAAGATCGGGAGGGGGGAGGGCAGCCCCAGCATTTT. Amino acid sequence: CASSQDREGGGQPQHF.

The chain carries TRBV25-1 and TRBJ1-4; 7 positions match TRBD1. V lost 6 bases, J lost 10 bases, and 11 bases stayed unmatched. CDR3 length: 14 residues. Looked up from germline, CDR1 is MGHDK and CDR2 is SYGVNS. The CDR3 bases are TGTGCCAGCAGGGAAGGGGGCACTGAAGGAAAACTGTTTTTT. It specifies CASREGGTEGKLFF.

The chain links TRBV28 to TRBJ2-5; D remains unclear. This CDR3 has 14 amino acids. V lost 5 bases to trimming and J lost 0 bases, with 10 bases between them. Germline V gene lookup returns CDR1 MDHEN and CDR2 SYDVKM. CDR3: CASSRQNYQETQYF. DNA of the CDR3: TGTGCCAGCAGTCGTCAGAATTACCAAGAGACCCAGTACTTC.

This clone was seen once. The J gene is TRBJ1-5, the V gene TRBV10-2; no clear D gene. The CDR3 has 12 amino acids. The V end was cut by 6 bases, the J end by 7 bases, with 10 bases between. In germline, CDR1 is WSHSY, CDR2 SAAADI. CDR3 amino acids: CASRAGGQPQHF. The CDR3 DNA reads as TGCGCCAGCAGGGCAGGTGGGCAGCCCCAGCATTTT.

The rearrangement joins TRBV6-5 to TRBJ1-2, with 9 bases aligning to TRBD1. The CDR3 contains 15 residues. Trimming at V came to 6 bases and at J to 7 bases, leaving 12 bases not matched to a gene. Germline values: CDR1 MNHEY, CDR2 SVGAGI. The DNA of the CDR3 is TGTGCCAGCAGCCTCCGGGGACAGGGATTAGGTGGCTACACCTTC. Translating gives CASSLRGQGLGGYTF.

The chain recombines TRBV9 with TRBJ2-5, with D maybe TRBD2 (6 bases). Germline V CDR1 and CDR2: SGDLS, YYNGEE. The CDR3 contains 14 residues. V lost 3 bases to trimming and J lost 5 bases, with 14 bases between them. CDR3 DNA: TGTGCCAGCAGCGCCCCGTCGGAGGGGGAGACCCAGTACTTC. Protein sequence: CASSAPSEGETQYF.

The rearrangement joins TRBV7-2 to TRBJ2-2; 9 bases are a match to TRBD2. Germline CDR1 reads SGHTA; CDR2 reads FQGNSA. This CDR3 is built from 18 residues. V gave up 4 bases and J gave up 7 bases; unmatched junction bases: 16. The CDR3 sequence is CASSWGNSGGPRIGELFF. In DNA form, the CDR3 reads TGTGCCAGCAGCTGGGGTAATAGCGGGGGCCCTCGAATCGGGGAGCTGTTTTTT.

The chain combines TRBV28 with TRBJ1-5; TRBD1 aligns across 7 bases. The CDR3 has 15 amino acids. With V trimmed by 6 bases and J by 7 bases, 12 bases remained unmatched. Germline-derived CDR1 and CDR2 are MDHEN and SYDVKM. This chain's CDR3 is CASSPGLRTGQPQHF. CDR3 bases: TGTGCCAGCAGCCCTGGACTCCGGACAGGCCAGCCCCAGCATTTT.

This sequence joins TRBV4-1 and TRBJ1-2; 7 bases fit TRBD1. Germline values: CDR1 MGHRA, CDR2 YSYEKL. Losses at the gene ends were 4 bases for V and 5 bases for J; bases not matched to a gene: 10. There are 15 residues in the CDR3. Written as DNA, the CDR3 is TGCGCCAGCAGCCCCGGTAGGGGGCGAGCGTATGGCTACACCTTC. This codes for CASSPGRGRAYGYTF.

This chain uses TRBV6-5 with TRBJ2-4, with no clear D. V lost 0 bases and J 8 bases, leaving 14 bases between the germline ends. The CDR3 consists of 15 residues. The germline gives CDR1 MNHEY, CDR2 SVGAGI. The CDR3 coding sequence is TGTGCCAGCAGTTACTCCTTTTCTAGATTAGACATTCAGTACTTC. Translated, it gives CASSYSFSRLDIQYF.

This chain uses TRBV30 with TRBJ1-1; 8 bases align to TRBD1. Germline V gene data show CDR1 as GTSNPN and CDR2 as SVGIG (reference sequence). Trimming took 8 bases from V and 1 from J; bases not matched to a gene: 9. CDR3 length: 14 amino acids. The CDR3 reads CATDRGGRNTEAFF. In DNA form, the CDR3 reads TGTGCCACCGACAGGGGCGGGAGGAACACTGAAGCTTTCTTT.

This chain links TRBV7-2 with TRBJ1-1, with 10 bases fitting TRBD1. J lost 5 bases, V lost 5 bases, and 2 bases had no gene match. Germline CDR1 reads SGHTA; CDR2 reads FQGNSA. CDR3 size: 13 residues. CDR3 sequence (DNA): TGTGCCAGCAGCGGACAGGGGGGGACTGAAGCTTTCTTT. It codes for CASSGQGGTEAFF.

This clone showed up just once. The junction and the germline gene differ at one end; a read error may be behind it. V gene TRBV7-7 combines with J gene TRBJ2-3; the match to TRBD2 covers 7 bases. This CDR3 has 16 residues. CDR1 and CDR2 from the germline V gene are SSHAT and FNYEAQ (reference sequence). Here the CDR3 reads CASSLGSGGGTDTQYF. The CDR3 DNA reads TGTGCTAGCAGCTTAGGGTCGGGGGGTGGCACAGATACGCAGTATTTT.

CDR3 coding DNA: TGTGCCAGTAGTATTCGGACTAGCGGGGAAGTGAACACCGGGGAGCTGTTTTTT. Translated: CASSIRTSGEVNTGELFF. The gene calls are TRBV19 and TRBJ2-2, with TRBD2 matching over 12 bases. Germline V gene lookup returns CDR1 LNHDA and CDR2 SQIVND (reference sequence). Trimming cost V 3 bases and J 1 base; bases outside gene matches: 6. The length of the CDR3 is 18 residues.

This CDR3 reads CAWGRGIATTNEKLFF. CDR3 bases: TGTGCCTGGGGGAGGGGGATCGCTACAACTAATGAAAAACTGTTTTTT. The chain carries TRBV30 and TRBJ1-4; a weak D match, TRBD1 (6 bases). V was shortened by 5 bases and J by 0 bases, with 16 bases between the two germline ends. Germline lookup yields CDR1 GTSNPN and CDR2 SVGIG (reference sequence). The CDR3 sequence is 16 residues long.

The V gene is TRBV6-5, the J gene TRBJ2-4; 9 nucleotides align to TRBD1. Trimming cost V 5 bases and J 3 bases; bases outside gene matches: 2. There are 14 residues in the CDR3. In germline, CDR1 is MNHEY, CDR2 SVGAGI. The CDR3 nucleotides read TGTGCCAGCAGTCTGACAGGGGGCAAAAACATTCAGTACTTC. Protein sequence: CASSLTGGKNIQYF.

A single count supports this clone. The chain recombines TRBV28 with TRBJ1-4; TRBD1 aligns across 7 bases. Germline assignment: CDR1 MDHEN and CDR2 SYDVKM. The J segment lost 3 bases and the V segment lost 4 bases, leaving 8 bases of the junction unmatched. This CDR3 region has 16 residues. The CDR3 spells CASSSTGVYSNEKLFF. CDR3 DNA sequence: TGTGCCAGCAGTTCAACAGGGGTGTATTCTAATGAAAAACTGTTTTTT.

V and J are TRBV27 and TRBJ2-3, with 10 nucleotides matching TRBD2. This CDR3 has 16 amino acids. The germline CDR1 and CDR2 sequences are MNHEY and SMNVEV (reference sequence). The trim removed 7 bases at V and 0 bases at J, leaving 7 bases unmatched. CDR3 bases: TGTGCCAGCAAACTTAGCGGGGGGCTTAGCACAGATACGCAGTATTTT. Its protein product is CASKLSGGLSTDTQYF.

This chain connects TRBV9 to TRBJ1-2, with 10 bases identical to TRBD1. CDR1 and CDR2 (germline): SGDLS, YYNGEE. J gave up 8 bases and V 3 bases, and 7 bases lay outside the gene matches. The CDR3 runs to 14 residues. The CDR3 sequence: CASSAGDRGYGYTF. The CDR3 DNA reads as TGTGCCAGCAGCGCTGGGGACAGGGGATACGGCTACACCTTC. Full variable domain (remainder filled in from reference TRBV9 and TRBJ1-2): DSGVTQTPKHLITATGQRVTLRCSPRSGDLSVYWYQQSLDQGLQFLIQYYNGEERAKGNILERFSAQQFPDLHSELNLSSLELGDSALYFCASSAGDRGYGYTFGSGTRLTVV.